This TCR beta chain was sequenced during a study of Graves' ophthalmopathy and Graves' hyperthyroidism. Study-level findings and limits: Detection in blood was also observed for most expanded thyroid clonotypes above 0.001 frequency.

This clonotype has a handful of counts. The antigen remains undetermined. Germline V gene sequence: CDR1 MGHDK, CDR2 SYGVNS. The CDR3 extends over 14 amino acids. The ends were cut back, 4 bases at V and 3 bases at J, with 13 bases in the middle. Ophthalmopathy in the donors was of moderate-to-severe activity, with CAS ≥3, NOSPECS ≥4 and duration under 3 months. Diagnosis relied on clinical symptoms, serum thyroxine, TRAb, thyroid ultrasound and orbital computed tomography. Amplified material comprised TCR beta CDR3 regions derived from RNA transcripts. HTBI primers served in a first-round RT-PCR, which a second-round multiplex PCR followed. TCRdb called the multiplex PCR reads again in MiXCR, with one record for every CDR3 protein. The sample gives hundreds of thousands of distinct CDR3 sequences, around 50% of which show up once; 40% to 55% is in the top ten.

Sequencing used peripheral blood. The chain is built from TRBV25-1 and TRBJ2-7; D remains unclear. The receptor was derived from an adult man with Graves' ophthalmopathy. CDR3 loop: CASSGKRHHYEQYF. The CDR3 DNA sequence: TGTGCCAGCAGTGGTAAGAGACATCACTACGAGCAGTACTTC.